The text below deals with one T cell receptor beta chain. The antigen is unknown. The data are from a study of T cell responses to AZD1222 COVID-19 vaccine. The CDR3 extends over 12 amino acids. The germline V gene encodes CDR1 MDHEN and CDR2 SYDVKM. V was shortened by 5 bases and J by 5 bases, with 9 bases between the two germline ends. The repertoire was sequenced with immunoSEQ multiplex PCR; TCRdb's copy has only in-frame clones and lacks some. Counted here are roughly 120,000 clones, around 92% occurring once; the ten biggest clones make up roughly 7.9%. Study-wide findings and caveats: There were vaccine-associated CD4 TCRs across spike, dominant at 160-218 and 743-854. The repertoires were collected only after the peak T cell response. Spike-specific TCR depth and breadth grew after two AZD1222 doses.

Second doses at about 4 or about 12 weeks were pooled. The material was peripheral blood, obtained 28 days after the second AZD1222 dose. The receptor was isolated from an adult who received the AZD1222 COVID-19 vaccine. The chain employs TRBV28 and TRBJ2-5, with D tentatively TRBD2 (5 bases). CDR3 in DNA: TGTGCCAGCAGTACGGGGAGCGAGACCCAGTACTTC. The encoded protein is CASSTGSETQYF.